This T cell receptor (beta chain) is from a study of blood T cells in healthy people across ages. This clonotype was picked up a small number of times. Its antigen is as yet unknown. Germline-derived CDR1 and CDR2 are MDHEN and SYDVKM. The length of the CDR3 is 15 residues. V lost 1 base to trimming and J lost 2 bases, with 10 bases between them. The second PCR ran 7 to 11 cycles with a sample-barcoded 5' primer and J-beta primers. A template-switch adaptor with 12 random nucleotides tagged each cDNA molecule. From the 5' RACE reads, TCRdb called clonotypes with MiXCR, one entry per CDR3 protein. This sample yields nearly 1 million distinct CDR3 sequences, of which roughly 51% are seen a single time; around 21% belongs to the top ten. Study-wide points: The percentage of naive T cells correlated strongly with TCR beta diversity.

The sample consisted of blood. The receptor's source is an older woman in good health. J is TRBJ2-3 and V is TRBV28; D perhaps matches TRBD1 (5 bases). CDR3 amino acids: CASSLYGQNTDTQYF. CDR3 nucleotide sequence: TGTGCCAGCAGTTTATATGGACAAAACACAGATACGCAGTATTTT.